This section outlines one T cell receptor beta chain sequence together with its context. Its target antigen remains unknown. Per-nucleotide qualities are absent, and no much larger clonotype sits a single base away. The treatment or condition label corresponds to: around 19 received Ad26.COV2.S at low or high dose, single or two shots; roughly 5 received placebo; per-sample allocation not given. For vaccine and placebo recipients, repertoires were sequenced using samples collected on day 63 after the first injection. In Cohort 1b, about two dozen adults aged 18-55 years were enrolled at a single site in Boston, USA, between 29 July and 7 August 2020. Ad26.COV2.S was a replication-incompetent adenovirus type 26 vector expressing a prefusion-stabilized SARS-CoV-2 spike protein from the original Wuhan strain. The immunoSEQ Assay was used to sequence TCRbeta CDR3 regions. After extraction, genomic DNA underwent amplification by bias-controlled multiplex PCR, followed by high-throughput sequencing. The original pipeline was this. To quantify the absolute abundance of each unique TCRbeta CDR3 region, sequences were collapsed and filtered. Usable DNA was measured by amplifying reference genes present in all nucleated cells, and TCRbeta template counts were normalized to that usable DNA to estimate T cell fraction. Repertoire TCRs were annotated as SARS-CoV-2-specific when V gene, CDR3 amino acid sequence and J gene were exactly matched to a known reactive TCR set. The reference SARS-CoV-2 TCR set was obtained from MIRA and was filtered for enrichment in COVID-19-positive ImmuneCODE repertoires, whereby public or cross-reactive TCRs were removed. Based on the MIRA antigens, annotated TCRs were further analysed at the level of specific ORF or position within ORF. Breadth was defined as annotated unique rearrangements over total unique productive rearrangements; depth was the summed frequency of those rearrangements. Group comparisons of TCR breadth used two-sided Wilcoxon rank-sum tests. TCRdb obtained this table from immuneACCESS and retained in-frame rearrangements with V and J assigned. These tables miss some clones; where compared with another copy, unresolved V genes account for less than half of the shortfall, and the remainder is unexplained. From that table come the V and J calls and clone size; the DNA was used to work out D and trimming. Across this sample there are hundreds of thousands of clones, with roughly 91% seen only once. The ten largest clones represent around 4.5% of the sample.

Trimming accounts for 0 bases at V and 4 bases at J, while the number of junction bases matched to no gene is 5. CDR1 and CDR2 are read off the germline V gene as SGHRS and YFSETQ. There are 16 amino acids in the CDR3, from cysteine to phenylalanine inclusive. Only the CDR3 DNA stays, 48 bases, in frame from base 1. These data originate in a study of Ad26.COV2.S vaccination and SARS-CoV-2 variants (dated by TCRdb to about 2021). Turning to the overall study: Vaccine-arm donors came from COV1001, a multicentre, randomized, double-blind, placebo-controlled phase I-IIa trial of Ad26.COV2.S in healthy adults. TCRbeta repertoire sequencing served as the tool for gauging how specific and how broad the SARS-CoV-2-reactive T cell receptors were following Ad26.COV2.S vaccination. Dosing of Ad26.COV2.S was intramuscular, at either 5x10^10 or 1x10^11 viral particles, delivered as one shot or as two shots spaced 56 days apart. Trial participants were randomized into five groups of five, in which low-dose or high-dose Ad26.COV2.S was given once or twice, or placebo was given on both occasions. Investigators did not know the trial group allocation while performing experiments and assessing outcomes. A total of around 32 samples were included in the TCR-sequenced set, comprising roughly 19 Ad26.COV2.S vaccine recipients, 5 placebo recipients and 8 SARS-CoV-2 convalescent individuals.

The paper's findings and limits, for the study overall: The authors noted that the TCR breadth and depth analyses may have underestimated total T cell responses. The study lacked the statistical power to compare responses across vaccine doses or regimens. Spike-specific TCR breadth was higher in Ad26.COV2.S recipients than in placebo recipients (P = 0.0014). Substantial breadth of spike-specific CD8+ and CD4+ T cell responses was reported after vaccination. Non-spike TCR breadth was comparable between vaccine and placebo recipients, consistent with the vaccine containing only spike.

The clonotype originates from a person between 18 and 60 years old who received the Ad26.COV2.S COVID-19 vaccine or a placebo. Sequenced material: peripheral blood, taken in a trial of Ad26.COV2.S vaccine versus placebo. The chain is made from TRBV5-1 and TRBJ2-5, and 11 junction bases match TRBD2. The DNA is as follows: TGCGCCAGCAGCTTGGCCGGGACTAGCGGAGGAGAGACCCAGTACTTC. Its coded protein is CASSLAGTSGGETQYF.